A single sample is the source of the 21 T cell receptor beta chains below, sequenced in a study of T-cell reconstitution after alpha-beta-depleted transplantation in children. For TCRbeta, the library was prepared with unique molecular identifiers. TCRdb re-analysed the PCR reads in MiXCR, keeping a single row per CDR3 protein. The sample contains around 300,000 distinct CDR3 sequences, 9.5% to 13% of which appear only once. This specimen was peripheral blood, taken 180 days after TCRalphabeta/CD19-depleted stem cell transplant. The source is a male patient between 2 and 15 years old who had a stem cell transplant for chronic granulomatous disease, so the T cells may come from the graft donor.

Points on this clonotype: A read error is possible here, since a much larger clone lies one base away. This chain connects TRBV29-1 to TRBJ2-2; 7 bases match TRBD1. After removal of 8 bases from V and 7 bases from J, the junction contained 10 bases not matched to a gene. Germline CDR1 reads SQVTM; CDR2 reads ANQGSEA. CDR3 size: 13 residues. The DNA for the CDR3 is TGCAGCACACGACAGGGCGGCATCGGGGAGCTGTTTTTT. Its protein product is CSTRQGGIGELFF.

This clonotype came up many times. The gene calls are TRBV5-1 and TRBJ2-3; 7 positions match TRBD1. The germline CDR1 and CDR2 sequences are SGHRS and YFSETQ. The length of the CDR3 is 15 residues. The V gene end was trimmed by 2 bases and the J gene end by 3 bases; junction bases not matched to a gene: 6. CDR3: CASSFDRDATDTQYF. The DNA for the CDR3 is TGCGCCAGCAGCTTTGACAGGGACGCTACAGATACGCAGTATTTT.

This clonotype was observed many times. The CDR3 DNA sequence: TGTGCCAGCAGCTTAGGTGTGCGGGGGGGCCTCAATGAGCAGTTCTTC. This encodes CASSLGVRGGLNEQFF. This chain uses TRBV7-6 with TRBJ2-1; 9 positions agree with TRBD2. J gave up 6 bases and V 1 base, and 7 bases lay outside the gene matches. The CDR3 length is 16 residues. Germline V lookup: CDR1 SGHVS, CDR2 FNYEAQ.

This clonotype was seen many times. The V gene is TRBV20-1, the J gene TRBJ2-3, with no clear D. The CDR3 extends over 15 amino acids. V lost 1 base, J lost 2 bases, and 13 bases lay in between. The germline CDR1 and CDR2 sequences are DFQATT and SNEGSKA (reference sequence). For the CDR3, the DNA is TGCAGTGCTAGAGTAGCCACAAAACCCACAGATACGCAGTATTTT. Translating it yields CSARVATKPTDTQYF.

This clonotype has ten or more counts. The chain employs TRBV20-1 and TRBJ1-4; no firm D call. V lost 1 base and J 3 bases, leaving 6 bases between the germline ends. Per the germline V gene, CDR1 is DFQATT and CDR2 is SNEGSKA (reference sequence). This CDR3 contains 13 residues. The DNA for the CDR3 is TGCAGTGCTAGAGGAGGTTCTAATGAAAAACTGTTTTTT. This translates into CSARGGSNEKLFF.

This clonotype was found many times. J is TRBJ2-3 and V is TRBV13; 16 positions agree with TRBD2. The ends lost 4 bases at V and 5 bases at J; junction bases unmatched: 6. The CDR3 is 17 amino acids. Germline V CDR1 and CDR2: PRHDT, FYEKMQ (reference sequence). The DNA for the CDR3 is TGTGCCAGCAGCTCACCGGGACTAGCGGGAGGGGAAGATACGCAGTATTTT. It specifies CASSSPGLAGGEDTQYF.

This clonotype was recorded at least ten times. The chain uses TRBV20-1 and TRBJ1-2; D unresolved. Between the trimmed V and J ends, which lost 5 bases and 0 bases, there was a span of 16 bases. The CDR3 consists of 15 residues. The germline V gene has CDR1 DFQATT and CDR2 SNEGSKA (reference sequence). The CDR3 loop reads CSAHTREGPNYGYTF. The CDR3 nucleotides read TGCAGTGCTCATACGCGAGAGGGTCCTAACTATGGCTACACCTTC.

The chain links TRBV3-1 to TRBJ1-1; D may be TRBD1 (6 bases). CDR1 is LGHDT, CDR2 YNNKEL, per germline (reference sequence). V dropped 4 bases and J dropped 4 bases, with 10 bases sitting between them. CDR3 length: 13 amino acids. CDR3 nucleotides: TGTGCCAGCAGCCGCGACAGGTTCACTGAAGCTTTCTTT. This translates into CASSRDRFTEAFF. The full variable domain, completed using reference TRBV3-1 and TRBJ1-1, is DTAVSQTPKYLVTQMGNDKSIKCEQNLGHDTMYWYKQDSKKFLKIMFSYNNKELIINETVPNRFSPKSPDKAHLNLHINSLELGDSAVYFCASSRDRFTEAFFGQGTRLTVV.

The table lists this clonotype with many counts. V is TRBV20-1 and J is TRBJ2-7; D is ambiguous. With 4 bases removed from V and 1 base from J, the gap between germline ends came to 11 bases. CDR1 is DFQATT and CDR2 is SNEGSKA in the germline V gene (reference sequence). The length of the CDR3 is 13 residues. CDR3 in amino acids: CSANGDGSYEQYF. CDR3 in DNA: TGCAGTGCTAACGGTGACGGTTCCTACGAGCAGTACTTC.

The table lists this clonotype with many counts. The genes are TRBV5-1 and TRBJ1-4; D not resolved. CDR1 SGHRS and CDR2 YFSETQ come from the germline V gene. This CDR3 comprises 17 residues. Deletions cut 3 bases from V and 0 bases from J, with 15 bases between. The CDR3 DNA sequence: TGCGCCAGCAGCTCAGAAGGACCGATTACAACTAATGAAAAACTGTTTTTT. The encoded protein is CASSSEGPITTNEKLFF.

This clonotype was seen repeatedly, ten times or more. This chain joins TRBV12-3 or TRBV12-4 and TRBJ2-5; D is uncertain. V dropped 3 bases and J dropped 9 bases, with 8 bases sitting between them. The CDR3 consists of 11 residues. The CDR3 sequence is CASSLERAQYF. The CDR3 DNA reads as TGTGCCAGCAGTTTGGAAAGAGCCCAGTACTTC.

Worth noting for this clonotype: This may come from a read error, since a much larger clone is one base off. The chain joins TRBV7-2 to TRBJ2-1; the D is unclear. Per the germline V gene, CDR1 is SGHTA and CDR2 is FQGNSA. There are 13 residues in the CDR3. The chain's CDR3 is CANSPLPGNEQFF. The CDR3 DNA is TGTGCCAACAGCCCCCTCCCTGGGAATGAGCAGTTCTTC.

This clonotype was observed many times. This chain links TRBV12-3 or TRBV12-4 with TRBJ2-2; TRBD2 agrees at 9 bases. The CDR3 has 15 amino acids. V shed 3 bases and J 7 bases; nucleotides not matched to a gene: 6. Here the CDR3 DNA reads TGTGCCAGCAGTTTTGTTAGCGGGAGTGGCGGGGAGCTGTTTTTT. This encodes CASSFVSGSGGELFF.

This clonotype has a count of ten or more. As DNA, the CDR3 is TGTGCCAGCAGCTTAGGGTCAGGGGGAACCTACGAGCAGTACTTC. Amino acids: CASSLGSGGTYEQYF. The chain combines TRBV7-2 with TRBJ2-7; 7 nucleotides agree with TRBD1. The CDR3 covers 15 residues. From germline, CDR1 is SGHTA and CDR2 FQGNSA. Losses at the gene ends were 1 base for V and 2 bases for J; bases not matched to a gene: 5.

In this sample, this clonotype turned up many times. The V call is TRBV5-1, the J call TRBJ2-2; 10 nucleotides line up with TRBD1. Germline V gene sequence: CDR1 SGHRS, CDR2 YFSETQ. The trim removed 3 bases at V and 7 bases at J, leaving 9 bases unmatched. The length of the CDR3 is 16 residues. The CDR3 nucleotides are TGCGCCAGCAGCTCCTGGGGACAGGGGCTAATCGGGGAGCTGTTTTTT. It codes for CASSSWGQGLIGELFF. The full variable domain, with the rest looked up from reference TRBV5-1 and TRBJ2-2, is KAGVTQTPRYLIKTRGQQVTLSCSPISGHRSVSWYQQTPGQGLQFLFEYFSETQRNKGNFPGRFSGRQFSNSRSEMNVSTLELGDSALYLCASSSWGQGLIGELFFGEGSRLTVL.

The chain employs TRBV12-3 or TRBV12-4 and TRBJ2-5; TRBD2 agrees at 8 bases. The junction had 7 bases not matched to a gene; V was cut back by 2 bases and J by 5 bases. The length of the CDR3 is 15 residues. The CDR3, as DNA: TGTGCCAGCAGTTTAAGGGCTAGCGGGCGGGAGACCCAGTACTTC. Its protein is CASSLRASGRETQYF.

This clonotype has a count of ten or more. This chain joins TRBV7-7 and TRBJ2-2; D is possibly TRBD1 (5 bases). The germline gives CDR1 SSHAT, CDR2 FNYEAQ (reference sequence). The germline V and J ends were trimmed by 0 bases and 2 bases, with 10 bases remaining between them. The CDR3 totals 16 residues. This chain's CDR3 is CASSLARTRNTGELFF. The CDR3 coding sequence is TGTGCCAGCAGCTTAGCACGGACAAGAAACACCGGGGAGCTGTTTTTT.

This clonotype was recorded at least ten times. This chain uses TRBV29-1 with TRBJ1-6; 7 bases line up with TRBD1. Germline V lookup: CDR1 SQVTM, CDR2 ANQGSEA. CDR3 length: 15 amino acids. V gave up 6 bases and J gave up 9 bases; unmatched junction bases: 14. CDR3 protein: CSVTQGKSVGSPLHF. CDR3 DNA: TGCAGCGTAACACAGGGGAAGTCCGTGGGTTCACCCCTCCACTTT.

The table lists this clonotype with many counts. The chain carries TRBV7-2 and TRBJ1-4; 9 bases are a match to TRBD1. This CDR3 spans 13 amino acids. CDR1 and CDR2 (germline): SGHTA, FQGNSA. With V trimmed by 5 bases and J by 7 bases, 2 bases remained unmatched. This CDR3 reads CASSPGQGEKLFF. In DNA form, the CDR3 reads TGTGCCAGCAGCCCGGGACAGGGTGAAAAACTGTTTTTT.

To note about this clonotype: A much bigger clone sits one base away, suggesting this may be a read error. The J gene is TRBJ2-1, the V gene TRBV4-2; 9 bases agree with TRBD2. CDR1 is LGHNA and CDR2 is YNFKEQ in the germline V gene. The CDR3 contains 17 residues. The CDR3 DNA follows: TGTGCCAGCAGCCAAGATTTAGCGGGGGTTTTCTCAAATGAGCGGTTCTTC. It specifies CASSQDLAGVFSNERFF.

The sample holds many counts of this clonotype. This rearrangement joins TRBV7-2 to TRBJ2-1; TRBD1 might be the D (5 bases). Germline V CDR1 and CDR2: SGHTA, FQGNSA. The CDR3 loop spans 16 amino acids. Trimming left V 4 bases short and J 0 bases short, with 13 bases between. The CDR3 reads CASSSRTTSSYNEQFF. The CDR3 region has the DNA TGTGCCAGCAGCTCCCGGACAACGTCCTCCTACAATGAGCAGTTCTTC.